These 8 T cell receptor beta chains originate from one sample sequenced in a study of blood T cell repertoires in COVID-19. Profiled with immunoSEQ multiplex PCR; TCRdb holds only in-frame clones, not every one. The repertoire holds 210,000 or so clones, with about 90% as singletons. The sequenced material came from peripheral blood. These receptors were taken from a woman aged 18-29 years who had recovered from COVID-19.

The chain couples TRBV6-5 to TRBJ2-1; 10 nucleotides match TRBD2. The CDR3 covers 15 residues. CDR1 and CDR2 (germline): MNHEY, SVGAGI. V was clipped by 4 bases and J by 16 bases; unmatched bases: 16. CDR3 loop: CASSSSVTAGGDPFF. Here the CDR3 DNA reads TGTGCCAGCAGTTCCTCAGTAACAGCGGGAGGGGACCCCTTCTTC.

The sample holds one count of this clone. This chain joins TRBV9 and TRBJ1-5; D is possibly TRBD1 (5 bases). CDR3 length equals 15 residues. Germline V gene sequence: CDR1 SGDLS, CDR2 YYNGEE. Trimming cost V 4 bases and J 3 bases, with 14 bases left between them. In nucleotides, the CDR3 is TGTGCCAGCAGCCCAGGTGACAGCGCCAATCAGCCCCAGCATTTT. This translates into CASSPGDSANQPQHF.

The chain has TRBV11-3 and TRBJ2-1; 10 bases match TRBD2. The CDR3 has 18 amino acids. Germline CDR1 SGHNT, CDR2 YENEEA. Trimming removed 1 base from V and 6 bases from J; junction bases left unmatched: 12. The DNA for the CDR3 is TGTGCCAGCAGCTTAGCCCGCCAGCGGGAGGGCCGGGGCAATGAGCAGTTCTTC. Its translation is CASSLARQREGRGNEQFF. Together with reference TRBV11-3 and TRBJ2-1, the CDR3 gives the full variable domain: EAGVVQSPRYKIIEKKQPVAFWCNPISGHNTLYWYLQNLGQGPELLIRYENEEAVDDSQLPKDRFSAERLKGVDSTLKIQPAELGDSAVYLCASSLARQREGRGNEQFFGPGTRLTVL.

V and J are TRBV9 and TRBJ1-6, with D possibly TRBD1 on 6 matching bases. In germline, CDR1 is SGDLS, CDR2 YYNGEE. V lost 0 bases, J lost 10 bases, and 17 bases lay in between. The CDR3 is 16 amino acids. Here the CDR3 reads CASSVEVWGGQSPLHF. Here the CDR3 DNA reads TGTGCCAGCAGCGTAGAGGTTTGGGGGGGGCAATCACCCCTCCACTTT. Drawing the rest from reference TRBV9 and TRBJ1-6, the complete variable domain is DSGVTQTPKHLITATGQRVTLRCSPRSGDLSVYWYQQSLDQGLQFLIQYYNGEERAKGNILERFSAQQFPDLHSELNLSSLELGDSALYFCASSVEVWGGQSPLHFGNGTRLTVT.

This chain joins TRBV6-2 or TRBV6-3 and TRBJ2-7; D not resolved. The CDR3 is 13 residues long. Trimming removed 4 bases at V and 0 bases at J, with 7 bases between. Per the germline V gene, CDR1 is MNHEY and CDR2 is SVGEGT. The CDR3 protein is CASSSLSSYEQYF. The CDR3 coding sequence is TGTGCCAGCAGTTCACTTAGCTCCTACGAGCAGTACTTC.

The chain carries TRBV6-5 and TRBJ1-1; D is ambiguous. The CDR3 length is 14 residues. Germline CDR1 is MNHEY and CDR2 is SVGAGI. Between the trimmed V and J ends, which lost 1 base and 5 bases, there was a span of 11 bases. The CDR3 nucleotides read TGTGCCAGCAGTTACTATCCAGAGGGAACTGAAGCTTTCTTT. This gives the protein CASSYYPEGTEAFF.

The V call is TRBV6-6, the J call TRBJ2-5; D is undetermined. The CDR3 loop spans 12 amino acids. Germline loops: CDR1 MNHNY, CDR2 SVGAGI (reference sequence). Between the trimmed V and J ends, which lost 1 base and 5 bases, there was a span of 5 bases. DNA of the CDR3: TGTGCCAGCAGTTACTTGTCGGAGACCCAGTACTTC. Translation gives CASSYLSETQYF.

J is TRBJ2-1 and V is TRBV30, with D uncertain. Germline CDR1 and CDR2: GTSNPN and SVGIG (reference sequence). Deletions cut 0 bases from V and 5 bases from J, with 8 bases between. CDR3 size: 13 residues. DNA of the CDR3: TGTGCCTGGAGTGTCCGAGGTAACAATGAGCAGTTCTTC. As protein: CAWSVRGNNEQFF.